This T cell receptor beta chain appears in the sequencing data of a study of cytomegalovirus exposure and HLA in healthy donors. Across the study: Per a later analysis, the roughly 640 first-cohort and some 110 validation repertoires shared one platform.

Clones were read by immunoSEQ multiplex PCR, and TCRdb kept only the in-frame ones, dropping some. The table records around 230,000 clones, approximately 86% of them present only once. The CDR3 covers 14 residues. V was clipped by 5 bases and J by 8 bases; unmatched bases: 9. Germline CDR1 GTSNPN, CDR2 SVGIG (reference sequence). Donors came from a validation cohort of fewer than 150 subjects, distinct from the first 666-subject cohort. Overall study findings and caveats: Despite most TCR sequences being rare, some public TCRs occurred in many donors. Later, an analysis found that TCR clusters from the first cohort tended to co-occur in the roughly 130 validation repertoires.

As for this clone: As yet, its antigen is unknown.

The sequence was collected from a woman younger than 45 in good health and CMV-seropositive. The sample was PBMCs. The chain carries TRBV30 and TRBJ2-1; TRBD1 matches at 10 bases. CDR3 sequence reads: CAWDTGTGDDEQFF. In DNA form, the CDR3 reads TGTGCCTGGGACACCGGGACAGGGGACGATGAGCAGTTCTTC.